This paragraph covers one T cell receptor beta chain sequence. The antigen remains undetermined. PCR was performed using 60 Vbeta and 13 Jbeta primers. Data came from immunoSEQ multiplex PCR; TCRdb stores just in-frame clones and leaves some out. The table lists 150,000 to 180,000 clones, 70% to 90% of them singletons. This record belongs to a study of cytomegalovirus exposure and HLA in healthy donors. Study-wide results and limits: Most CMV-associated TCR beta chains were later found to appear HLA-restricted. The likely explanation for a cluster of highly shared sequence variants was sequencing artifact. In a later analysis, TCR beta V- and J-gene trimming was associated with a missense DCLRE1C variant.

The CDR3 length is 16 residues. Germline V gene data show CDR1 as SGHRS and CDR2 as YFSETQ. Trimming cost V 4 bases and J 9 bases; bases outside gene matches: 15. Sequencing was performed on PBMCs. This chain connects TRBV5-1 to TRBJ2-1; 8 bases are a match to TRBD2. This receptor was obtained from a woman in her 40s in good health and CMV-seropositive. DNA of the CDR3: TGCGCCAGCAGCGCCGGACTAGCCGAGTCGGTGCGTGAGCAGTTCTTC. Protein product: CASSAGLAESVREQFF.